The following is a T cell receptor beta chain sequence with its context. The antigen remains unidentified. Researchers built TCR beta libraries using quantitative 5'-RACE with molecular barcodes. TCRdb redid the calling of the 5' RACE reads with MiXCR, one entry per CDR3 protein. The data show some 330,000 distinct CDR3 sequences, approximately 8.2% seen once. This sample is part of a study of CD8 T cells in ankylosing spondylitis. Study-wide findings and caveats: Seemingly distinctive of ankylosing spondylitis blood was a TCR beta motif formed by eight highly homologous variants. According to the report, clones linked to the disease were significantly enriched in matched synovial fluid samples taken from ankylosing spondylitis patients. Disease-linked clones bore a CD8+ phenotype, appearing relatively rarely in peripheral blood.

Trimming removed 4 bases from V and 0 bases from J, with 14 bases in between. This CDR3 comprises 17 residues. Germline values: CDR1 SGHRS, CDR2 YFSETQ. This rearrangement joins TRBV5-1 to TRBJ2-6; D may be TRBD2 (7 bases). The specimen sequenced was blood, either unsorted or a sorted T cell fraction (not recorded which). The clonotype originates from a male donor with ankylosing spondylitis. CDR3 sequence: CASSAGAGSSGANVLTF. The CDR3 region has the DNA TGCGCCAGCAGCGCGGGGGCGGGCAGCTCTGGGGCCAACGTCCTGACTTTC.